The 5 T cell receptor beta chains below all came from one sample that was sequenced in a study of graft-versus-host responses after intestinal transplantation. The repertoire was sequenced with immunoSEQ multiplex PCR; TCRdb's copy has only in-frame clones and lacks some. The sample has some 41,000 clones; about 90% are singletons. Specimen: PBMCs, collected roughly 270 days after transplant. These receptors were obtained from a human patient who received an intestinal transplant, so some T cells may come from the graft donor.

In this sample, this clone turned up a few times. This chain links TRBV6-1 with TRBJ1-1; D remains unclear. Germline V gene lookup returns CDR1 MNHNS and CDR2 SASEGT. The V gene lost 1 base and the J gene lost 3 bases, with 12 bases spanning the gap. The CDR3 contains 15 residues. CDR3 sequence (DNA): TGTGCCAGCAGTGAAGTCGGCCGGGGAGACACTGAAGCTTTCTTT. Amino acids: CASSEVGRGDTEAFF.

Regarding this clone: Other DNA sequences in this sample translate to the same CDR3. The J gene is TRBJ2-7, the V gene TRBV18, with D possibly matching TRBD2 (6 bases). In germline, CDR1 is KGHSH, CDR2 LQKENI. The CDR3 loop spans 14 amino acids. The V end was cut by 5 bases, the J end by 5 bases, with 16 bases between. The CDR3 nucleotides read TGTGCCAGCTCAAAAAAGCGGGTAAACGACGAGCAGTACTTC. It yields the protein CASSKKRVNDEQYF.

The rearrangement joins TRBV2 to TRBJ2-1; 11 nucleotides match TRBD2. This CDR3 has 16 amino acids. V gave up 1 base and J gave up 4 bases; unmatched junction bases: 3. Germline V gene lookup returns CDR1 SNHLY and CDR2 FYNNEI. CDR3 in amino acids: CASSEVGTSGYNEQFF. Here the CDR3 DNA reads TGTGCCAGCAGTGAAGTGGGGACTAGCGGTTACAATGAGCAGTTCTTC.

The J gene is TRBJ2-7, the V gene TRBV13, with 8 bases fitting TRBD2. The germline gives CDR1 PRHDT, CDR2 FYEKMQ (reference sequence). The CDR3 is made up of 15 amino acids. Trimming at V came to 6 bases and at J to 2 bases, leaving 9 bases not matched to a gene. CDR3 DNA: TGTGCCAGCAGGCATCACGGGGGGGAGGCCTACGAGCAGTACTTC. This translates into CASRHHGGEAYEQYF.

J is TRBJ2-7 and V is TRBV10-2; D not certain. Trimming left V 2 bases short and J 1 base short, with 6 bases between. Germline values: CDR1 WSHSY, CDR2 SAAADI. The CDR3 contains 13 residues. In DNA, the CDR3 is TGCGCCAGCAGTGAGGCAGTATCCTACGAGCAGTACTTC. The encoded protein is CASSEAVSYEQYF.